One sample yielded the 6 T cell receptor beta chains listed below, sequenced in a study of radiotherapy plus CTLA-4 blockade in lung cancer (dated by TCRdb to the late 2010s). To prepare the library, the immunoSEQ multiplex PCR assay was applied. This is the immuneACCESS table as TCRdb keeps it, with only in-frame sequences that have V and J called. A part of the clones is gone; compared with another copy, unresolved V genes explain less than half, and the rest is unexplained. The sample includes around 110,000 clones, with more than 80% observed a single time. 5.5% to 7% of the sample lies in the top ten. The sequenced sample was peripheral blood, obtained from a patient treated with radiotherapy plus ipilimumab. Receptor source: a human donor with non-small cell lung cancer that progressed on radiotherapy plus ipilimumab.

This chain uses TRBV10-3 with TRBJ2-5; no clear D. The germline V gene encodes CDR1 ENHRY and CDR2 SYGVKD. V was pared by 10 bases and J by 4 bases, with 22 bases between. The CDR3 sequence is 15 residues long. The CDR3 sequence is CATASASLSRETQYF. The CDR3 DNA reads TGTGCCACCGCATCCGCGTCCCTATCTCGAGAGACCCAGTACTTC.

This rearrangement joins TRBV11-3 to TRBJ2-3; D possibly matches TRBD1 or TRBD2 (5 bases each). Looked up from germline, CDR1 is SGHNT and CDR2 is YENEEA. This CDR3 contains 16 residues. V was clipped by 1 base and J by 0 bases, with 11 bases between them. CDR3 region: CASSLGWGSSTDTQYF. As DNA, the CDR3 is TGTGCCAGCAGCTTAGGTTGGGGGAGTAGCACAGATACGCAGTATTTT.

The rearrangement joins TRBV5-1 to TRBJ2-1, with 12 positions matching TRBD2. Losses at the gene ends were 0 bases for V and 7 bases for J; bases not matched to a gene: 5. CDR3 size: 16 residues. CDR1 is SGHRS, CDR2 YFSETQ, per germline. This CDR3 reads CASSLVPTSGRNEQFF. Here the CDR3 DNA reads TGCGCCAGCAGCTTGGTTCCGACTAGCGGGAGAAATGAGCAGTTCTTC.

This chain connects TRBV2 to TRBJ1-2, with D perhaps matching TRBD1 (6 bases). CDR1 is SNHLY, CDR2 FYNNEI, per germline. CDR3 size: 15 residues. Trimming shortened V by 3 bases and J by 6 bases, and 17 bases separated the two germline ends. Here the CDR3 DNA reads TGTGCCAGCAGTGAGGCCCGGGGCGGGGGCAATGGCTACACCTTC. Amino acids: CASSEARGGGNGYTF.

The chain couples TRBV12-5 to TRBJ2-7; 10 bases align to TRBD2. This CDR3 spans 18 amino acids. Germline-derived CDR1 and CDR2 are LGHNT and FRNRAP. After removal of 0 bases from V and 6 bases from J, the junction contained 14 bases not matched to a gene. CDR3 in amino acids: CASGLVLASGGLTGEQYF. The CDR3 bases are TGTGCTAGTGGTTTGGTACTGGCTAGCGGGGGCCTCACCGGCGAGCAGTACTTC.

V is TRBV5-1 and J is TRBJ2-1; TRBD2 matches 7 bases. Losses at the gene ends were 5 bases for V and 0 bases for J; bases not matched to a gene: 5. This CDR3 comprises 15 residues. Germline V gene lookup returns CDR1 SGHRS and CDR2 YFSETQ. CDR3 region: CASSRAGTSYNEQFF. DNA of the CDR3: TGCGCCAGCAGTCGAGCGGGAACCTCCTACAATGAGCAGTTCTTC. The full variable domain, rest sourced from reference TRBV5-1 and TRBJ2-1, is KAGVTQTPRYLIKTRGQQVTLSCSPISGHRSVSWYQQTPGQGLQFLFEYFSETQRNKGNFPGRFSGRQFSNSRSEMNVSTLELGDSALYLCASSRAGTSYNEQFFGPGTRLTVL.